The T cell receptor beta chain described here comes from a study of T-cell reconstitution after alpha-beta-depleted transplantation in children. The CDR3 sequence is 11 residues long. Preparing the TCRbeta library involved the use of unique molecular identifiers. Each CDR3 protein is one row after TCRdb ran MiXCR on the PCR reads. The data hold around 380,000 distinct CDR3 sequences, with roughly 10% observed a single time. The chain recombines TRBV12-3 or TRBV12-4 with TRBJ2-2; no clear D gene. The source was PBMCs from the stem cell graft donor, collected from the stem cell graft. This TCR was sampled from a human donor who donated a stem cell graft to a child with acute myeloid leukemia. This chain's CDR3 is CATSGTGELFF. The CDR3 coding sequence is TGTGCTACCTCGGGTACCGGGGAGCTGTTTTTT.